Detailed here is one T cell receptor beta chain. This CDR3 has 15 amino acids. V lost 6 bases, J lost 2 bases, and 15 bases lay in between. The V gene's germline CDR1 is SEHNR and CDR2 FQNEAQ (reference sequence). The data derive from a study of identical twins. Healthy Caucasians were all of the donors. A universal primer binding site was introduced by template switching. The final cDNA contained unique molecular identifiers. TCRdb re-called the 5' RACE reads with MiXCR, one entry per CDR3 protein. The table lists some 320,000 distinct CDR3 sequences, around an eighth of them singletons. Another study also made use of these data, one on yellow fever vaccine responses in identical twins.

The origin of this receptor is a young woman in good health. The chain joins TRBV7-9 to TRBJ2-3, with D possibly matching TRBD2 (5 bases). The sequenced sample consisted of CD8+ T cells sorted from blood. The DNA of the CDR3 is TGTGCCAGCAGACCTTCAGCGGTGTCCACAGATACGCAGTATTTT. Translating it yields CASRPSAVSTDTQYF.